This T cell receptor beta chain was observed in a study of cytomegalovirus exposure and HLA in healthy donors. The study's findings and limits: Other equally common chains were less clonally expanded than HLA-associated TCR beta chains, a later analysis showed. Confirmation in vitro established that a few CMV-associated chains were specific for CMV antigens.

The CDR3 has 14 residues. Per the germline V gene, CDR1 is LNHDA and CDR2 is SQIVND (reference sequence). V gave up 7 bases and J gave up 2 bases, with 15 bases separating them. Primers included in the PCR were 60 Vbeta and 13 Jbeta primers. Method: immunoSEQ multiplex PCR; TCRdb's copy keeps in-frame clones and lacks some. The sample has some 170,000 clones, roughly 76% seen once. Comment on this clone: Its antigen is not identified.

The chain employs TRBV19 and TRBJ2-7, with D possibly matching TRBD1 (7 bases). This sequence originates from a woman under 30 in good health and CMV-seropositive. Sequenced material: PBMCs. The CDR3 here is CASTPTGEAYEQYF. In DNA form, the CDR3 reads TGTGCCAGTACGCCTACAGGGGAGGCCTACGAGCAGTACTTC.